This entry lists 13 T cell receptor beta chains sequenced from one sample in a study of T cell responses to AZD1222 COVID-19 vaccine. Assay used: immunoSEQ multiplex PCR; TCRdb lists only in-frame clones, some missing. The data show roughly 100,000 clones, with more than 75% seen just once and 3.3% held by the top ten. Source: peripheral blood, taken 28 days after the second dose of the MenACWY control vaccine. The source is an adult who received the MenACWY meningococcal vaccine as a control.

The V call is TRBV10-3, the J call TRBJ2-7; D unclear. Trimming shortened V by 3 bases and J by 2 bases, and 2 bases separated the two germline ends. The CDR3 sequence is 11 residues long. From germline, CDR1 is ENHRY and CDR2 SYGVKD. The DNA for the CDR3 is TGTGCCATCAGTGATGCCTACGAGCAGTACTTC. Its translation: CAISDAYEQYF.

For the CDR3, the DNA is TGTGCCAGCAGCACAGACAGCTATGGCTACACCTTC. Translation: CASSTDSYGYTF. The rearrangement joins TRBV5-5 to TRBJ1-2; tentative D call: TRBD1 (5 bases). The germline V and J ends were trimmed by 4 bases and 4 bases, with 8 bases remaining between them. The CDR3 spans 12 residues. The germline CDR1 and CDR2 sequences are SGHKS and YYEKEE (reference sequence).

The V gene is TRBV4-2, the J gene TRBJ2-7; no reliable D call. V was clipped by 0 bases and J by 4 bases, with 10 bases between them. Germline V lookup: CDR1 LGHNA, CDR2 YNFKEQ. The length of the CDR3 is 14 residues. The CDR3 DNA reads as TGTGCCAGCAGCCAAGAGAGGAACCTATACGAGCAGTACTTC. It translates to CASSQERNLYEQYF.

The chain couples TRBV18 to TRBJ1-2; 7 positions match TRBD1. Germline assignment: CDR1 KGHSH and CDR2 LQKENI. Unmatched junction bases numbered 7, after V lost 3 bases and J lost 0 bases. The length of the CDR3 is 16 residues. The CDR3 DNA is TGTGCCAGCTCACCCGGGAGGGGGCAACCTAACTATGGCTACACCTTC. It yields the protein CASSPGRGQPNYGYTF.

This chain uses TRBV9 with TRBJ1-2; 7 bases align to TRBD1. The V and J ends lost 0 bases and 7 bases, in that order; junction bases with no gene match: 9. CDR3 length: 15 residues. Germline V CDR1 and CDR2: SGDLS, YYNGEE. CDR3 in DNA: TGTGCCAGCAGCGTAGCACCTTTTCAGGGGGGTGGCTACACCTTC. Its translation is CASSVAPFQGGGYTF.

This chain connects TRBV18 to TRBJ1-1; tentative D call: TRBD1 (6 bases). V lost 3 bases and J lost 2, with 13 bases in between. The germline V gene has CDR1 KGHSH and CDR2 LQKENI. This CDR3 has 15 residues. DNA of the CDR3: TGTGCCAGCTCACCCCTCGGACAGATTAACACTGAAGCTTTCTTT. Its protein product is CASSPLGQINTEAFF.

Concerning this clone itself: The junction departs from the called germline gene at one end, perhaps through a read error. This chain uses TRBV10-3 with TRBJ2-5; tentatively, D is TRBD2 (7 bases). The CDR3 contains 14 residues. Germline V lookup: CDR1 ENHRY, CDR2 SYGVKD. This chain's CDR3 is CAISESGGGETQYF. The CDR3 DNA reads as TGTGCCATCAGCGAGTCGGGGGGCGGAGAGACCCAGTACTTC.

This sequence joins TRBV19 and TRBJ1-1; D gene ambiguous. This CDR3 is 13 amino acids long. Looked up from germline, CDR1 is LNHDA and CDR2 is SQIVND (reference sequence). V was trimmed by 7 bases and J by 0 bases, leaving 9 bases between them. CDR3 residues: CASNPTLNTEAFF. CDR3 DNA: TGTGCCAGTAATCCCACCCTGAACACTGAAGCTTTCTTT.

The V and J genes are TRBV18 and TRBJ2-5; D gene uncertain. Germline V gives CDR1 KGHSH, CDR2 LQKENI. The V end was cut by 5 bases, the J end by 4 bases, with 11 bases between. CDR3 length equals 13 residues. The CDR3: CASSAVRGETQYF. As DNA, the CDR3 is TGTGCCAGCTCAGCAGTGCGCGGAGAGACCCAGTACTTC.

The chain joins TRBV7-6 to TRBJ2-7, with D perhaps matching TRBD1 (5 bases). Germline-derived CDR1 and CDR2 are SGHVS and FNYEAQ. V lost 2 bases to trimming and J lost 0 bases, with 8 bases between them. This CDR3 region has 14 residues. CDR3 protein: CASSLSQGSYEQYF. The CDR3 DNA follows: TGTGCCAGCAGCTTATCGCAGGGCTCCTACGAGCAGTACTTC.

The chain employs TRBV28 and TRBJ2-1, with TRBD2 matching 11 bases. The J segment lost 7 bases and the V segment lost 5 bases, leaving 19 bases of the junction unmatched. Germline values: CDR1 MDHEN, CDR2 SYDVKM. The CDR3 has 19 amino acids. CDR3 amino acids: CASSPGSRQLAGETNEQFF. The CDR3 region has the DNA TGTGCCAGCAGTCCAGGATCCCGCCAACTAGCGGGGGAGACGAATGAGCAGTTCTTC.

V gene TRBV24-1 combines with J gene TRBJ2-3; TRBD2 matches 14 bases. The V gene's germline CDR1 is KGHDR and CDR2 SFDVKD. This CDR3 comprises 17 residues. V shed 3 bases and J 5 bases; nucleotides not matched to a gene: 6. DNA for the CDR3: TGTGCCACCAGTGATGCGACTAGCGGGGGGGTTGTAGATACGCAGTATTTT. This encodes CATSDATSGGVVDTQYF.

The J gene is TRBJ2-3, the V gene TRBV6-5, with TRBD1 identical over 9 bases. Germline-derived CDR1 and CDR2 are MNHEY and SVGAGI. The CDR3 is made up of 15 amino acids. V was clipped by 7 bases and J by 1 base; unmatched bases: 6. CDR3 sequence (DNA): TGTGCCAGCACTATGAGGACAGGGGGCACAGATACGCAGTATTTT. It encodes CASTMRTGGTDTQYF.